This T cell receptor beta chain appears in the sequencing data of a study of CD8+ T cells in alopecia areata. On the study more broadly: Treated patients were given 5 to 10 mg oral tofacitinib twice daily. Study-level results: Alopecia totalis/universalis scalp especially showed more expanded CD8+ clones than normal scalp.

As regards this clone: The antigen is unknown.

Isolated RNA was reverse transcribed into cDNA used as the sequencing template. Data came from immunoSEQ multiplex PCR; TCRdb stores just in-frame clones and leaves some out. The table lists about 7,900 clones, approximately 50% of them singletons. Peripheral blood and lesional scalp punch biopsies came from alopecia areata patients. Between the trimmed V and J ends, which lost 6 bases and 2 bases, there was a span of 5 bases. Germline CDR1 and CDR2: SGHNT and YENEEA. There are 12 residues in the CDR3. Here the sequenced sample was skin, taken at week 0. This rearrangement joins TRBV11-3 to TRBJ1-5; unclear D gene. This sequence originates from a human donor with alopecia areata. The CDR3: CASRVGNQPQHF. The CDR3 DNA is TGTGCCAGCAGGGTTGGCAATCAGCCCCAGCATTTT.